These T cell receptor beta chains were read from a single sample in a study of CD8 T cells in ankylosing spondylitis. Each CDR3 protein is one row after TCRdb ran MiXCR on the 5' RACE reads. This sample has approximately 540,000 distinct CDR3 sequences, with about 13% found just once. The sequencing input was blood, either unsorted or a sorted T cell fraction (not recorded which). The receptors were sampled from a male donor with ankylosing spondylitis. CDR3s include the opening cysteine and the closing phenylalanine or tryptophan. D genes are given only for firm matches.

d_gene | j_gene | v_gene | CDR3aa
NA | TRBJ2-3 | TRBV7-8 | CASSLDVSTDTQYF
NA | TRBJ2-1 | TRBV19 | CASNPGRFLNEQFF
TRBD1 | TRBJ2-3 | TRBV7-9 | CASSSGQGRRDTQYF
TRBD1 | TRBJ2-4 | TRBV18 | CASSPTGDGNIQYF
NA | TRBJ2-7 | TRBV18 | CASSLKQGLGENEQYF
NA | TRBJ2-5 | TRBV5-1 | CASSPTTGQETQYF
NA | TRBJ2-1 | TRBV5-5 | CASSHSRGSYNEQFF
NA | TRBJ1-5 | TRBV27 | CASSLRQYNQPQHF
TRBD1 | TRBJ2-3 | TRBV5-1 | CASTYYGTGSTDTQYF
NA | TRBJ2-1 | TRBV7-9 | CASSTTVRVEEFF
TRBD2 | TRBJ2-5 | TRBV6-5 | CASSNLSGGRSRETQYF
NA | TRBJ1-2 | TRBV5-1 | CASSLGGDGYTF
NA | TRBJ2-3 | TRBV5-1 | CASSLVLASTDTQYF
NA | TRBJ2-3 | TRBV7-2 | CASSKQAPSTDTQYF
TRBD2 | TRBJ2-3 | TRBV29-1 | CSVVGGRDADTQYF
NA | TRBJ2-1 | TRBV7-9 | CASSLWEVGVGNEQFF
TRBD2 | TRBJ2-1 | TRBV12-3/TRBV12-4 | CASSRLAGRNEQFF
NA | TRBJ2-3 | TRBV20-1 | CSARDPPRGRTDTQYF
NA | TRBJ1-5 | TRBV5-1 | CASSLAGADQPQHF
NA | TRBJ2-1 | TRBV9 | CASSEAEDSYNEQFF
NA | TRBJ1-2 | TRBV30 | CAWTSTEHLYGYTF
TRBD2 | TRBJ2-3 | TRBV12-3/TRBV12-4 | CASSPGTSAASTDTQYF
NA | TRBJ2-1 | TRBV6-2/TRBV6-3 | CASNPAGGFDEQFF
TRBD1 | TRBJ1-5 | TRBV5-1 | CASSTGTGQPQHF
NA | TRBJ1-1 | TRBV29-1 | CSVDHSGGTEAFF
NA | TRBJ2-6 | TRBV27 | CASSPRWGVGSSGANVLTF
TRBD1 | TRBJ1-2 | TRBV7-9 | CASTFPVGTGGDYGYTF
NA | TRBJ1-2 | TRBV12-3/TRBV12-4 | CASSRPGVHTF
NA | TRBJ2-5 | TRBV15 | CATSSPFRRAQETQYF
TRBD2 | TRBJ2-1 | TRBV9 | CASSVGRASGLSYNEQFF
NA | TRBJ1-1 | TRBV7-8 | CASSLTSLPADTEAFF
NA | TRBJ1-1 | TRBV30 | CAWTKTRQMNTEAFF
NA | TRBJ1-2 | TRBV25-1 | CACSNQGLNYGYTF
NA | TRBJ2-1 | TRBV6-2/TRBV6-3 | CASSYDRSWYNEQFF
NA | TRBJ1-1 | TRBV19 | CASSPGARGAYTEAFF
TRBD1 | TRBJ1-4 | TRBV5-1 | CASSLGGDRGEKLFF
NA | TRBJ2-5 | TRBV20-1 | CSARLVGETQYF
TRBD1 | TRBJ2-3 | TRBV20-1 | CSASPSGQGADTQYF
NA | TRBJ1-5 | TRBV5-6 | CASSLGTTPSAQHF
TRBD1 | TRBJ2-7 | TRBV10-3 | CAISGDRSYEQYF
NA | TRBJ1-1 | TRBV9 | CASSVGRGIGTEAFF
TRBD2 | TRBJ2-7 | TRBV4-2 | CASSQGTSDSYEQYF
NA | TRBJ2-1 | TRBV7-2 | CASSWGYGEQFF
NA | TRBJ2-5 | TRBV29-1 | CSVALYGETQYF
NA | TRBJ2-2 | TRBV20-1 | CSARDPKRANTGELFF
NA | TRBJ2-1 | TRBV10-3 | CAISVALATLDEQFF
NA | TRBJ1-6 | TRBV5-1 | CASSWYTGDNSPLHF
NA | TRBJ2-2 | TRBV9 | CASSVRAGQNTGELFF
NA | TRBJ2-1 | TRBV20-1 | CSVITGKFGNEQFF
TRBD2 | TRBJ2-5 | TRBV5-1 | CASSHGLAGGPETQYF
NA | TRBJ2-1 | TRBV29-1 | CSVELFGDEQFF
NA | TRBJ1-1 | TRBV11-3 | CASSPPVVAEAFF
TRBD1 | TRBJ1-6 | TRBV5-1 | CASSLSGTVNSPLHF
NA | TRBJ2-1 | TRBV12-3/TRBV12-4 | CASSQGTSNEQFF
NA | TRBJ2-1 | TRBV6-2/TRBV6-3 | CASRPRGLPYNEQFF
NA | TRBJ2-2 | TRBV11-3 | CASVKGVLAGELFF
NA | TRBJ1-1 | TRBV5-1 | CASSLVDNTEAFF